Presented here are 7 T cell receptor beta chains from one specimen sequenced in a study of OX40 agonist ivuxolimab in advanced cancers. Libraries were prepared by immunoSEQ multiplex PCR; TCRdb keeps only in-frame clonotypes and omits some of them. The sample yields approximately 70,000 clones, 86% seen once. Source: CD4+ or CD8+ T cells sorted from blood, taken in a trial of the OX40 agonist ivuxolimab. The receptor set was obtained from an adult with an advanced solid tumor such as melanoma, head and neck, liver or kidney cancer.

This clone occurred a few times. This sequence joins TRBV4-3 and TRBJ2-7; D is undetermined. This CDR3 comprises 15 residues. Germline loops: CDR1 LGHNA, CDR2 YSLEER. Trimming left V 0 bases short and J 3 bases short, with 12 bases between. CDR3 bases: TGCGCCAGCAGCCAAGAACGGGCTGGGAACTACGAGCAGTACTTC. Translating gives CASSQERAGNYEQYF.

This clone turned up a few times. Other nucleotide sequences in the sample specify the same CDR3. The chain links TRBV7-9 to TRBJ1-5; D not resolved. CDR3 size: 12 residues. Germline V gene sequence: CDR1 SEHNR, CDR2 FQNEAQ (reference sequence). The V and J ends lost 1 base and 5 bases respectively, with 3 bases between them. CDR3 bases: TGTGCCAGCAGCTTAGGAGATCAGCCCCAGCATTTT. This translates into CASSLGDQPQHF.

This chain uses TRBV6-6 with TRBJ2-7, with D unclear. CDR3 length: 10 residues. Trimming pared 8 bases from V and 5 bases from J, leaving 7 bases between. CDR1 is MNHNY, CDR2 SVGAGI, per germline (reference sequence). CDR3 nucleotide sequence: TGTGCCAGCGGAAAGAACGAGCAGTACTTC. Amino acids: CASGKNEQYF.

The chain is built from TRBV10-3 and TRBJ1-3; D is unclear. V was trimmed by 9 bases and J by 0 bases, leaving 12 bases between them. The CDR3 spans 14 residues. Germline lookup yields CDR1 ENHRY and CDR2 SYGVKD. The CDR3 DNA follows: TGTGCCATTTCGACGGACCTCTCTGGAAACACCATATATTTT. It yields the protein CAISTDLSGNTIYF.

The J gene is TRBJ2-5, the V gene TRBV10-3; D tentatively fits TRBD1 or TRBD2 (6 bases each). V lost 4 bases and J lost 3, with 12 bases in between. The CDR3 is made up of 14 amino acids. In germline, CDR1 is ENHRY, CDR2 SYGVKD. The CDR3 spells CAISGMGGKETQYF. CDR3 sequence (DNA): TGTGCCATCAGTGGGATGGGGGGCAAAGAGACCCAGTACTTC.

Remarks on this clone: At one end, the junction sequence differs from germline, possibly due to a read error. The V gene is TRBV7-7, the J gene TRBJ2-7; D uncertain. CDR1 is SSHAT, CDR2 FNYEAQ, per germline (reference sequence). The CDR3 sequence is 14 residues long. The CDR3 DNA reads as TGTGCTAGCACCCCCCTCAACCTTGTAAACGAGCAGTACTTC. Translation: CASTPLNLVNEQYF.

The chain couples TRBV5-5 to TRBJ2-7; 9 nucleotides agree with TRBD2. Per germline, CDR1 SGHKS and CDR2 YYEKEE (reference sequence). This CDR3 is built from 15 residues. V lost 0 bases to trimming and J lost 2 bases; unmatched junction nucleotides: 3. The CDR3: CASSLVGGGAYEQYF. DNA of the CDR3: TGTGCCAGCAGCTTGGTTGGCGGGGGGGCCTACGAGCAGTACTTC.